The rows below give T cell receptor beta chains drawn from one sample of a study of blood T cell repertoires in COVID-19. Sequencing used immunoSEQ multiplex PCR; TCRdb keeps in-frame clones, though not all of them. The profile covers 200,000 to 300,000 clones, with 84% appearing a single time and more than 4% taken by the ten largest. Sequencing used peripheral blood. All receptors come from a man in his forties or fifties with acute or convalescent COVID-19. Both conserved end residues are part of each CDR3. The D gene is left open where the match is weak. Clone size is stated in some rows and not others, as once, few, many or a class when expanded.

cdr3_nt cdr3_aa v_call clone_size j_call d_call
TGTGCCAGCAAATCGGGGGGCGAGACCCAGTACTTC CASKSGGETQYF TRBV12-3/TRBV12-4 NA TRBJ2-5 NA
TGTGCCACCAGCCCAAGAACAGGGAGCGAGGAGCAGTACTTC CATSPRTGSEEQYF TRBV15 NA TRBJ2-7 NA
TGTGCCAGCAGCCACCAAGCCACCGGGAGCTACGAGCAGTACTTC CASSHQATGSYEQYF TRBV21-1 NA TRBJ2-7 NA
TGTGCCAGCAGTGGCAAAAGACAGAACACTGAAGCTTTCTTT CASSGKRQNTEAFF TRBV27 NA TRBJ1-1 NA
TGTGCCAGCAGCTTAGAACTAGCGGGTAACAATGAGCAGTTCTTC CASSLELAGNNEQFF TRBV11-2 NA TRBJ2-1 TRBD2
TGTGCCAGTAGTATAGGGGGGGGTTCCTACAATGAGCAGTTCTTC CASSIGGGSYNEQFF TRBV19 once TRBJ2-1 TRBD2
TGTGCCAGCAGTTACGGGACTAGCTCCTACAATGAGCAGTTCTTC CASSYGTSSYNEQFF TRBV6-6 NA TRBJ2-1 TRBD2
TGTGCCAGCAGCCGGGACAGTCACTATGGCTACACCTTC CASSRDSHYGYTF TRBV6-5 NA TRBJ1-2 TRBD1
TGTGCCAGCAGCCTCGCCGGGACAGGCTATTATTCAAATGGCTACACCTTC CASSLAGTGYYSNGYTF TRBV5-6 NA TRBJ1-2 TRBD1
TGTGCCAGCAGCACGAGCGGGAGTGGCTACGAGCAGTACTTC CASSTSGSGYEQYF TRBV9 NA TRBJ2-7 TRBD2
TGTGCCAGCTCTTGGAACAGGGAATTATCAGGGCCCCAGCATTTT CASSWNRELSGPQHF TRBV6-5 NA TRBJ1-5 NA
TGTGCCAGCAGTGTGGACAGGGGGAGGACAACTAATGAAAAACTGTTTTTT CASSVDRGRTTNEKLFF TRBV2 NA TRBJ1-4 TRBD1
TGCGCCAGCAGCCGGGAAAATTTCCCCGGGGATGAGCAGTTCTTC CASSRENFPGDEQFF TRBV4-1 NA TRBJ2-1 NA
TGTGCCAGCAGTTTTGGAGGGCCCTACAATGAGCAGTTCTTC CASSFGGPYNEQFF TRBV27 once TRBJ2-1 NA
TGTGCCAGCAGCTCCTCTCTGGGGACAGGGGGGATTGAAGCTTTCTTT CASSSSLGTGGIEAFF TRBV11-3 NA TRBJ1-1 TRBD1
TGTGCCAGCAGTTACTCTTTAAACGACGGGTCATATGGCTACACCTTC CASSYSLNDGSYGYTF TRBV6-5 NA TRBJ1-2 NA
TGTGCCAGCAGCCAAGAAGGGGGTGTGAGCGGGGAGCTGTTTTTT CASSQEGGVSGELFF TRBV3-1/TRBV3-2 NA TRBJ2-2 NA
TGTGCTAGTGGTTACGGGGGCAATCAGCCCCAGCATTTT CASGYGGNQPQHF TRBV12-5 NA TRBJ1-5 NA
TGCAGCGTCGGACAGGGGAGACAGCCCCAGCATTTT CSVGQGRQPQHF TRBV29-1 NA TRBJ1-5 TRBD1
TGTGCCAGCAGAGGTCTTGAGACAGTGGGCACCGGGGAGCTGTTTTTT CASRGLETVGTGELFF TRBV28 few TRBJ2-2 NA
TGTGCCAGCAGTTACCGGGACAGACCGGGTGAAAAACTGTTTTTT CASSYRDRPGEKLFF TRBV6-5 once TRBJ1-4 TRBD1
TGTGCCAGCAGCAAAGGTACAGAGATTAATTCACCCCTCCACTTT CASSKGTEINSPLHF TRBV21-1 NA TRBJ1-6 NA
TGTGCCAGCAACTATCTAGCAGCGAATGAGCAGTTCTTC CASNYLAANEQFF TRBV5-6 NA TRBJ2-1 NA
TGTGCCAGTAGTAGCGGGTTGGCGGGAGGGGGAGAGACCCAGTACTTC CASSSGLAGGGETQYF TRBV19 NA TRBJ2-5 TRBD2
TGTGCCAGCAGCGCGGGGCAGGGGGCTGCTCAGCCCCAGCATTTT CASSAGQGAAQPQHF TRBV5-8 few TRBJ1-5 TRBD1
TGCGCCAGCAGCCAAGATGAACGGGAAGATGAAAAACTGTTTTTT CASSQDEREDEKLFF TRBV4-1 once TRBJ1-4 NA
TGTGCCAGCAGCCCCTTGTTGCCGGCCTACGAGCAGTACTTC CASSPLLPAYEQYF TRBV14 NA TRBJ2-7 NA
TGTGCCAGCAGCTTAGGACAGGAGGAGACCCAGTACTTC CASSLGQEETQYF TRBV11-3 NA TRBJ2-5 NA
TGTGCCAGCAGGGACAGGTATCAGCCCCAGCATTTT CASRDRYQPQHF TRBV6-5 NA TRBJ1-5 TRBD1
TGTGCCAGCAGCCGGGGACAAAACCCTGAAAAACTGTTTTTT CASSRGQNPEKLFF TRBV9 NA TRBJ1-4 NA
TGTGCCAGCAGCGTCTCCGGGTCCCTCGACGGTACGCAGTATTTT CASSVSGSLDGTQYF TRBV9 NA TRBJ2-3 NA
TGTGCCAGCAGCCCGACAGGGACTTTCACAGATACGCAGTATTTT CASSPTGTFTDTQYF TRBV28 few TRBJ2-3 NA
TGTGCCAGCAGCTTAAATGCCGGGGGGAAAGAGACCCAGTACTTC CASSLNAGGKETQYF TRBV7-3 NA TRBJ2-5 TRBD2
TGTGCCAGCAGTATGGACAGGAAGAACACCGGGGAGCTGTTTTTT CASSMDRKNTGELFF TRBV2 NA TRBJ2-2 TRBD1
TGCGCCAGCACCCGACAGTACTATGGCTACACCTTC CASTRQYYGYTF TRBV10-1 NA TRBJ1-2 NA
TGTGCCAGCTCACCATCAGGTACCTACAATGAGCAGTTCTTC CASSPSGTYNEQFF TRBV18 NA TRBJ2-1 NA
TGTGCCAGCAGCGTAGGACACCCCCAAGAGACCCAGTACTTC CASSVGHPQETQYF TRBV9 NA TRBJ2-5 NA
TGTGCCAGCAGCTTAGCCAGGGGCGGCGCAGATACGCAGTATTTT CASSLARGGADTQYF TRBV7-9 NA TRBJ2-3 NA
TGTGCCAGCAGCAGGCGGACAGGGGGCGTCGAGACCCAGTACTTC CASSRRTGGVETQYF TRBV9 once TRBJ2-5 TRBD1